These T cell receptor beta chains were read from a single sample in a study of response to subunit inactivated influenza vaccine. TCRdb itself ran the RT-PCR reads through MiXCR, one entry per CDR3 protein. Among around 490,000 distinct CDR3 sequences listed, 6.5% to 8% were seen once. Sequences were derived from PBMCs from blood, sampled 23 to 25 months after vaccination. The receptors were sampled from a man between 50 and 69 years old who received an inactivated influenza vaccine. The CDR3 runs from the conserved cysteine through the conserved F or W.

CDR3 protein: CASSPGTSGMTYNEQFF; V gene: TRBV18
CDR3 protein: CATSPGLGYGYTF; V gene: TRBV24-1
CDR3 protein: CASSLSGAGTQYF; V gene: TRBV6-2/TRBV6-3
CDR3 protein: CAISDVGVANYGYTF; V gene: TRBV10-3
CDR3 protein: CASSSTGEYEQYF; V gene: TRBV5-1
CDR3 protein: CASSQPGLPSSYNEQFF; V gene: TRBV18
CDR3 protein: CSAFRRTSGRYEQYF; V gene: TRBV20-1
CDR3 protein: CASSYNGVNTGELFF; V gene: TRBV6-5
CDR3 protein: CASSVTGTSANEQFF; V gene: TRBV7-9
CDR3 protein: CASSPSRSYEQYF; V gene: TRBV3-1
CDR3 protein: CAWSTRPNQPQHF; V gene: TRBV30
CDR3 protein: CASSYRGQGALF; V gene: TRBV6-5